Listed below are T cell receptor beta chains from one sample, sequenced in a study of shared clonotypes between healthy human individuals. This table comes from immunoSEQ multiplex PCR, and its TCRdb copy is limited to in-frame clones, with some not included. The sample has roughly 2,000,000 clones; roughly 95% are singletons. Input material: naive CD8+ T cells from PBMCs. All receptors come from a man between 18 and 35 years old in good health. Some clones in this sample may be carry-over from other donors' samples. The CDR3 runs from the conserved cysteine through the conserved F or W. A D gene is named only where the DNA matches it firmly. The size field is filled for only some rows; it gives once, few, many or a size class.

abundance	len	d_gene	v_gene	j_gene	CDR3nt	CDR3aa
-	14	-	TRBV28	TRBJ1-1	TGTGCCAGCAGCTTGGTAGGGGAGGCCACTGAAGCTTTCTTT	CASSLVGEATEAFF
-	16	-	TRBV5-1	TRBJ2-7	TGCGCCAGCAGCGGGGCCGGGACGCCGAGCCCTGGGAAGCAGTACTTC	CASSGAGTPSPGKQYF
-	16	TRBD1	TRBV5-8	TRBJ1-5	TGTGCCAGCAGCCAATCCGTAGGGGACAGTAATCAGCCCCAGCATTTT	CASSQSVGDSNQPQHF
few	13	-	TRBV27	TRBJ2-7	TGTGCCAGCAGTTTAGGCGGGACCTACGAGCAGTACTTC	CASSLGGTYEQYF
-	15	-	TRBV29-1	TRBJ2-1	TGCAGCGTTGCTGAAGGGCCCCCCGCCTACAATGAGCAGTTCTTC	CSVAEGPPAYNEQFF
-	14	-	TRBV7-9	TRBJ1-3	TGTGCCAGCAGCTTAACCACCGGGGGAAACACCATATATTTT	CASSLTTGGNTIYF
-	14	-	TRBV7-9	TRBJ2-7	TGTGCCAGCAGCTTCACGGAAGGCTCCTACGAGCAGTACTTC	CASSFTEGSYEQYF
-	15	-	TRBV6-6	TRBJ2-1	TGTGCCAGCAGTTTAGCGTTTAGCTCCTACAATGAGCAGTTCTTC	CASSLAFSSYNEQFF
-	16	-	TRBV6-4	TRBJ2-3	TGTGCCAGCAGTCAACGGACCGGGATCGGCACAGATACGCAGTATTTT	CASSQRTGIGTDTQYF
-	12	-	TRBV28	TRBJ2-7	TGTGCCAGCAGTTTTAGCTCCTACGAGCAGTACTTC	CASSFSSYEQYF
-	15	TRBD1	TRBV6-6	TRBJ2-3	TGTGCCAGCAGTTACGGGACAGCCCTCCAGGATACGCAGTATTTT	CASSYGTALQDTQYF
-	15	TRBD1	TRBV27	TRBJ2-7	TGTGCCAGCAGTCTTCCGGGACAGGGGTGGTACGAGCAGTACTTC	CASSLPGQGWYEQYF
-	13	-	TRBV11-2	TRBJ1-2	TGTGCCAGCAGCTTAGAACACCAAGGAGGCTACACCTTC	CASSLEHQGGYTF
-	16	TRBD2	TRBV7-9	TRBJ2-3	TGTGCCAGCAGCCCCCGGACTAGCGGGGGCACAGATACGCAGTATTTT	CASSPRTSGGTDTQYF
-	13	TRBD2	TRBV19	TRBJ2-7	TGTGCCAGTAGTACCCTAGCGGGTTACGAGCAGTACTTC	CASSTLAGYEQYF
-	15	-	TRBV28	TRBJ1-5	TGTGCCAGCAGTTTATGGGGTTCTAGCAATCAGCCCCAGCATTTT	CASSLWGSSNQPQHF
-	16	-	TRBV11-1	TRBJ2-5	TGTGCCAGCAGCCGGTCGGATACAATGGGTAAAGAGACCCAGTACTTC	CASSRSDTMGKETQYF
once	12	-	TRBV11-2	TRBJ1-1	TGTGCCAGCAGCCATCATAACACTGAAGCTTTCTTT	CASSHHNTEAFF
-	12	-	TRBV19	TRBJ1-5	TGTGCCAGTGCCGGTGACGGGGAGCCCCAGCATTTT	CASAGDGEPQHF
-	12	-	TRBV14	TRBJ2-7	TGTGCCAGCAGCCAAGATTATGACGAGCAGTACTTC	CASSQDYDEQYF
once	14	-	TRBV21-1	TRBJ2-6	TGTGCCAGACCACCGGGCCCTGGGGCCAACGTCCTGACTTTC	CARPPGPGANVLTF
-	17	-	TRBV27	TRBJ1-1	TGTGCCAGCACCCTTTCGCCGGGGGGGATTACGAACACTGAAGCTTTCTTT	CASTLSPGGITNTEAFF
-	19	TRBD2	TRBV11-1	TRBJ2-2	TGTGCCAGCAGCTTAGCCCGGGGACTAGCGGGAGTGGTTACCGGGGAGCTGTTTTTT	CASSLARGLAGVVTGELFF
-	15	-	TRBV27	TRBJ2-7	TGTGCCAGCAGTTTATTAACGGGTTCTACCTACGAGCAGTACTTC	CASSLLTGSTYEQYF
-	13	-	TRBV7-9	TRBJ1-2	TGTGCCAGCACACCGGTTCCGGACTATGGCTACACCTTC	CASTPVPDYGYTF
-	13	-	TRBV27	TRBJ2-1	TGTGCCAGCAGTTTACGGGGGTACAATGAGCAGTTCTTC	CASSLRGYNEQFF
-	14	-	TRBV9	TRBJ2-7	TGTGCCAGCAGCGCCGGAGGTCCCAAACACGAGCAGTACTTC	CASSAGGPKHEQYF
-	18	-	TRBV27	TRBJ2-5	TGTGCCAGCAGTTTAATGGTAATGGGGGCTGAATCTCAAGAGACCCAGTACTTC	CASSLMVMGAESQETQYF